This T cell receptor beta chain was retrieved from a study of cytomegalovirus exposure and HLA in healthy donors. Broader study findings: An analysis that was carried out later associated 16,000 or so TCR beta sequences with HLA alleles at 0.05 false discovery rate. For TCR beta chains, V- and J-gene trimming was later linked to a missense DCLRE1C variant.

The CDR3 consists of 16 residues. In germline, CDR1 is SGHAT, CDR2 FQNNGV. J was trimmed by 3 bases and V by 0 bases; bases with no gene match: 5. PCR was performed using 60 Vbeta and 13 Jbeta primers. Using immunoSEQ multiplex PCR, the repertoire was profiled, and TCRdb retains in-frame clones only, with some absent. The sample includes roughly 150,000 clones, roughly three quarters of them seen just once. A word on this clone: Its antigen is still unknown.

The chain has TRBV11-2 and TRBJ2-1, with 7 bases identical to TRBD2. Sequencing was performed on PBMCs. The TCR was taken from a man younger than 40 in good health and CMV-seronegative. The CDR3 region is CASSLDEWEGYNEQFF. The CDR3, as DNA: TGTGCCAGCAGCTTAGATGAATGGGAGGGCTACAATGAGCAGTTCTTC.